The 15 T cell receptor beta chains below were found in one sample sequenced in a study of blood T cell repertoires in COVID-19. Only in-frame clones appear in the TCRdb table, and some are missing; sequencing was by immunoSEQ multiplex PCR. The sample records 150,000 to 200,000 clones, 70% to 90% being singletons. Sequenced material: peripheral blood. These receptors were collected from a man in his fifties or sixties with active or convalescent COVID-19.

This sequence joins TRBV30 and TRBJ1-5, with D maybe TRBD1 (6 bases). CDR3 size: 12 residues. Germline V CDR1 and CDR2: GTSNPN, SVGIG (reference sequence). V shed 5 bases and J shed 3 bases, with 8 bases lying between them. CDR3 amino acids: CAWGTLNQPQHF. Written as DNA, the CDR3 is TGTGCCTGGGGGACACTCAATCAGCCCCAGCATTTT.

The rearrangement joins TRBV2 to TRBJ1-5; maybe TRBD1 (5 bases). Germline V lookup: CDR1 SNHLY, CDR2 FYNNEI. This CDR3 comprises 14 residues. V was shortened by 0 bases and J by 2 bases, with 5 bases between the two germline ends. The CDR3 nucleotides read TGTGCCAGCAGTGAAGCAGGGGGCAATCAGCCCCAGCATTTT. Residues: CASSEAGGNQPQHF.

The genes are TRBV6-1 and TRBJ2-3, with a possible D match to TRBD2 (5 bases). The CDR3 is 13 residues long. Trimming took 3 bases from V and 11 from J, leaving 15 bases between them. In germline, CDR1 is MNHNS, CDR2 SASEGT. CDR3 in amino acids: CASSEVTSRKQYF. CDR3 nucleotides: TGTGCCAGCAGTGAGGTAACTAGTCGGAAGCAGTATTTT.

The V call is TRBV19, the J call TRBJ2-4; D gene ambiguous. The CDR3 extends over 16 amino acids. V lost 4 bases, J lost 1 base, and 14 bases lay in between. Looked up from germline, CDR1 is LNHDA and CDR2 is SQIVND (reference sequence). The CDR3 coding sequence is TGTGCCAGTAGTAATACAAGACGGGTGGCCAAAAACATTCAGTACTTC. It encodes CASSNTRRVAKNIQYF.

The rearrangement links TRBV5-5 to TRBJ2-7, with a tentative D call TRBD2 (5 bases). The V gene lost 4 bases and the J gene lost 5 bases, with 16 bases spanning the gap. This CDR3 has 14 amino acids. CDR1 is SGHKS, CDR2 YYEKEE, per germline (reference sequence). The CDR3 sequence is CASSPRSGNHEQYF. In nucleotides, the CDR3 is TGTGCCAGCAGCCCCAGGTCGGGGAACCACGAGCAGTACTTC.

The chain carries TRBV2 and TRBJ1-6; 7 bases are shared with TRBD1. Germline loops: CDR1 SNHLY, CDR2 FYNNEI. The CDR3 is 17 residues long. The J segment lost 0 bases and the V segment lost 7 bases, leaving 9 bases of the junction unmatched. The CDR3, as DNA: TGTGCCAGCACTCCGGGACAGATAAGCTCCTATAATTCACCCCTCCACTTT. Its protein is CASTPGQISSYNSPLHF.

The count of this clone is one. The rearrangement links TRBV30 to TRBJ1-1; D is uncertain. Germline lookup yields CDR1 GTSNPN and CDR2 SVGIG (reference sequence). This CDR3 region has 11 residues. The V gene lost 3 bases and the J gene lost 1 base, with 3 bases spanning the gap. The CDR3 reads CAWRRNTEAFF. The CDR3 DNA reads TGTGCCTGGAGGCGGAACACTGAAGCTTTCTTT.

J is TRBJ2-3 and V is TRBV5-4; a possible D gene is TRBD1 (6 bases). The CDR3 extends over 15 amino acids. CDR1 and CDR2 (germline): SGHNT, YYREEE (reference sequence). V lost 2 bases and J 4 bases, leaving 14 bases between the germline ends. The CDR3 coding sequence is TGTGCCAGCAGCTTAAGTGTGGCAGGGGCAGATACGCAGTATTTT. It specifies CASSLSVAGADTQYF.

A single count supports this clone. The rearrangement uses TRBV12-3 or TRBV12-4 and TRBJ2-7, with D hard to call. The CDR3 covers 11 residues. V was clipped by 6 bases and J by 0 bases, with 3 bases between them. CDR3 region: CASRSSYEQYF. DNA for the CDR3: TGTGCCAGCAGGAGCTCCTACGAGCAGTACTTC.

The V and J genes are TRBV19 and TRBJ1-4, with unresolved D. Deletions cut 5 bases from V and 8 bases from J, with 9 bases between. CDR3 length equals 12 residues. CDR1 LNHDA and CDR2 SQIVND come from the germline V gene (reference sequence). The CDR3 nucleotides read TGTGCCAGTAGTGAAAAACAGGAAAAACTGTTTTTT. Amino acids: CASSEKQEKLFF.

The rearrangement links TRBV30 to TRBJ1-1; the D is unclear. The CDR3 has 13 residues. The germline V gene has CDR1 GTSNPN and CDR2 SVGIG (reference sequence). The germline V and J ends were trimmed by 4 bases and 1 base, with 10 bases remaining between them. The CDR3 nucleotides read TGTGCCTGGACCCCATTGCGGAACACTGAAGCTTTCTTT. Protein: CAWTPLRNTEAFF. Using reference TRBV30 and TRBJ1-1 for the parts outside the CDR3, the full variable domain is SQTIHQWPATLVQPVGSPLSLECTVEGTSNPNLYWYRQAAGRGLQLLFYSVGIGQISSEVPQNLSASRPQDRQFILSSKKLLLSDSGFYLCAWTPLRNTEAFFGQGTRLTVV.

This clone came up once. J is TRBJ1-1 and V is TRBV4-1; 8 nucleotides match TRBD1. The CDR3 has 18 residues. V gave up 3 bases and J gave up 0 bases; unmatched junction bases: 12. CDR1 is MGHRA and CDR2 is YSYEKL in the germline V gene. This chain's CDR3 is CASSHRPGQGAMNTEAFF. CDR3 DNA: TGCGCCAGCAGCCACCGACCCGGGCAGGGGGCGATGAACACTGAAGCTTTCTTT.

This chain uses TRBV5-1 with TRBJ2-3; D unresolved. In germline, CDR1 is SGHRS, CDR2 YFSETQ. The CDR3 is made up of 16 amino acids. The ends were cut back, 0 bases at V and 3 bases at J, with 14 bases in the middle. The CDR3 nucleotides read TGCGCCAGCAGCTTGGGTGGTGGCCCCCAGACAGATACGCAGTATTTT. Protein: CASSLGGGPQTDTQYF.

This clone was picked up a small number of times. This chain joins TRBV9 and TRBJ1-4; D unclear. The CDR3 contains 14 residues. The germline CDR1 and CDR2 sequences are SGDLS and YYNGEE. The ends were cut back, 0 bases at V and 8 bases at J, with 11 bases in the middle. The DNA of the CDR3 is TGTGCCAGCAGCGTAGGACATACAAAAGAAAAACTGTTTTTT. This translates into CASSVGHTKEKLFF.

The chain uses TRBV5-6 and TRBJ2-7, with TRBD2 identical over 7 bases. Germline V CDR1 and CDR2: SGHDT, YYEEEE. V dropped 0 bases and J dropped 5; count of bases not matched to a gene: 8. The length of the CDR3 is 15 residues. CDR3 sequence reads: CASSLEGGTTNEQYF. The CDR3 DNA is TGTGCCAGCAGCTTGGAGGGAGGGACGACGAACGAGCAGTACTTC.